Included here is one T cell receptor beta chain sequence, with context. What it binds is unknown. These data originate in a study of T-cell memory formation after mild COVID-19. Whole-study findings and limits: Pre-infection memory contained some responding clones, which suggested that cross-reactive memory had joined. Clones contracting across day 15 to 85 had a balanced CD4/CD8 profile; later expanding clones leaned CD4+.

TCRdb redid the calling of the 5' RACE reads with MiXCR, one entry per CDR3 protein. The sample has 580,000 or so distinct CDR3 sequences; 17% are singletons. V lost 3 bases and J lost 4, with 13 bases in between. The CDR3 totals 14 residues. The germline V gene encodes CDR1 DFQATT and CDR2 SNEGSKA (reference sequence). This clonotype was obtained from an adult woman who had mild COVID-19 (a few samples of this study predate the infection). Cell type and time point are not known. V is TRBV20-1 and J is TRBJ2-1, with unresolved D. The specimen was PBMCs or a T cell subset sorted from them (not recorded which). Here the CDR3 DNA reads TGCAGTGCTAGTGGGTCCTCCGTGTACAATGAGCAGTTCTTC. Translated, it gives CSASGSSVYNEQFF.